This passage covers 23 T cell receptor beta chains from one sample sequenced in a study of patients and donors after allogeneic stem cell transplantation. One entry per CDR3 protein, called by TCRdb with MiXCR from the RT-PCR reads. The sample records hundreds of thousands of distinct CDR3 sequences, approximately 16% being singletons. The material sequenced was blood, either unsorted or a sorted T cell fraction (not recorded which). The receptor set was obtained from a human donor who was either an allogeneic HSCT recipient or a stem cell or donor lymphocyte infusion donor (not recorded which). It is not recorded whose cells these are; they may come from a transplant donor.

V gene TRBV7-2 combines with J gene TRBJ2-1; 7 nucleotides match TRBD2. Trimming at V came to 3 bases and at J to 3 bases, leaving 2 bases not matched to a gene. The CDR3 has 14 amino acids. CDR1 and CDR2 (germline): SGHTA, FQGNSA. The CDR3: CASSFGGNYNEQFF. CDR3 in DNA: TGTGCCAGCAGCTTCGGGGGGAACTACAATGAGCAGTTCTTC.

This clonotype was observed a handful of times. This chain's CDR3 is CASSIRGRQGTDTQYF. CDR3 DNA sequence: TGTGCCAGTAGTATAAGGGGGAGACAGGGCACAGATACGCAGTATTTT. The rearrangement uses TRBV19 and TRBJ2-3, with D maybe TRBD1 (6 bases). The CDR3 sequence is 16 residues long. Germline CDR1 is LNHDA and CDR2 is SQIVND (reference sequence). Trimming took off 2 bases at V and 1 base at J, with 13 bases between the two ends.

This clonotype turned up a few times. This chain links TRBV5-1 with TRBJ2-7, with 7 bases that match TRBD1. After removal of 7 bases from V and 5 bases from J, the junction contained 12 bases not matched to a gene. Looked up from germline, CDR1 is SGHRS and CDR2 is YFSETQ. This CDR3 has 14 amino acids. The CDR3 sequence: CASGRTGKSDEQYF. CDR3 nucleotide sequence: TGCGCCAGCGGCCGGACAGGAAAAAGTGACGAGCAGTACTTC.

V usage is TRBV18 and J usage is TRBJ2-3, with 7 bases fitting TRBD2. V lost 0 bases to trimming and J lost 3 bases; unmatched junction nucleotides: 6. Germline lookup yields CDR1 KGHSH and CDR2 LQKENI. CDR3 length: 16 residues. The DNA for the CDR3 is TGTGCCAGCTCACCACCTCATTGGGGAGGGACAGATACGCAGTATTTT. It encodes CASSPPHWGGTDTQYF.

The chain combines TRBV7-8 with TRBJ1-2, with D perhaps matching TRBD1 (6 bases). V shed 3 bases and J shed 6 bases, with 20 bases lying between them. The CDR3 contains 16 residues. The germline gives CDR1 SGHVS, CDR2 FQNEAQ. In nucleotides, the CDR3 is TGTGCCAGCAGCTTCAGCTCGGGGGCGCGTTTAAATGGCTACACCTTC. Its translation: CASSFSSGARLNGYTF.

This clonotype was detected a few times. The chain links TRBV21-1 to TRBJ1-1; the D segment call TRBD1 is taken from the table without a DNA check. TRBV21-1 is a pseudogene locus. The CDR3 spans 13 residues. The CDR3 spells CASSNWGGTEAFF. The CDR3 nucleotides are TGTGCCAGCAGCAACTGGGGGGGCACTGAAGCTTTCTTT.

This clonotype appeared many times. V and J are TRBV10-3 and TRBJ2-5, with 7 bases aligning to TRBD2. This CDR3 spans 14 amino acids. Germline assignment: CDR1 ENHRY and CDR2 SYGVKD. Unmatched junction bases numbered 6, after V lost 2 bases and J lost 6 bases. CDR3 coding DNA: TGTGCCATCAGTGAGATACGCGGGAGCCAGACCCAGTACTTC. It specifies CAISEIRGSQTQYF.

J is TRBJ2-2 and V is TRBV15; D is unresolved. The CDR3 has 11 amino acids. Germline CDR1 LNHNV, CDR2 YYDKDF (reference sequence). With 7 bases removed from V and 7 bases from J, the gap between germline ends came to 7 bases. CDR3 DNA: TGTGCCACCAATCAGAACGGGGAGCTGTTTTTT. It is translated as CATNQNGELFF.

This clonotype was detected a few times. The V and J genes are TRBV12-3 or TRBV12-4 and TRBJ1-1, with D uncertain. This CDR3 region has 14 residues. Trimming cost V 3 bases and J 1 base, with 9 bases left between them. The CDR3 nucleotides are TGTGCCAGCAGTTTCTCTGGCCAGAACACTGAAGCTTTCTTT. It encodes CASSFSGQNTEAFF.

The chain couples TRBV20-1 to TRBJ2-3; TRBD2 matches 7 bases. Germline CDR1 and CDR2: DFQATT and SNEGSKA (reference sequence). The CDR3 consists of 11 residues. CDR3 sequence: CGGGSTDTQYF. The CDR3 DNA follows: TGCGGGGGGGGTAGCACAGATACGCAGTATTTT.

The rearrangement joins TRBV12-3 or TRBV12-4 to TRBJ2-3, with 8 bases that match TRBD2. V lost 6 bases to trimming and J lost 10 bases; unmatched junction nucleotides: 12. This CDR3 region has 14 residues. This CDR3 is CASRTGTSRGSQYF. CDR3 DNA sequence: TGTGCCAGCAGGACCGGGACTAGTAGGGGATCGCAGTATTTT.

The chain recombines TRBV3-1 with TRBJ1-5; 11 bases align to TRBD1. V was pared by 9 bases and J by 6 bases, with 13 bases of the junction left unmatched. CDR3 length: 16 amino acids. Germline values: CDR1 LGHDT, CDR2 YNNKEL (reference sequence). The CDR3 loop is CASGQGAPRRSQPQHF. The CDR3 DNA is TGTGCCAGTGGACAGGGGGCACCCCGTAGAAGTCAGCCCCAGCATTTT.

V gene TRBV7-2 combines with J gene TRBJ1-6; 8 bases line up with TRBD1. The CDR3 loop spans 15 amino acids. Germline CDR1 and CDR2: SGHTA and FQGNSA. J was trimmed by 10 bases and V by 6 bases; bases with no gene match: 11. CDR3 sequence (DNA): TGTGCCAGCAGTCCAGGGGGCAGGGTAAACTCACCCCTCCACTTT. Its translation: CASSPGGRVNSPLHF.

The CDR3: CASSQTTSGRSVSYEQYF. The CDR3 coding sequence is TGCGCCAGCAGCCAAACGACTAGCGGGAGGAGTGTATCCTACGAGCAGTACTTC. The V call is TRBV4-1, the J call TRBJ2-7; 13 bases are shared with TRBD2. The CDR3 spans 18 residues. From germline, CDR1 is MGHRA and CDR2 YSYEKL. J gave up 1 base and V 2 bases, and 8 bases lay outside the gene matches.

There are a few counts of this clonotype. The rearrangement joins TRBV4-3 to TRBJ2-1; D is tentatively TRBD1 or TRBD2 (5 bases each). V was trimmed by 0 bases and J by 0 bases, leaving 9 bases between them. The CDR3 extends over 16 amino acids. Looked up from germline, CDR1 is LGHNA and CDR2 is YSLEER. The CDR3 nucleotides are TGCGCCAGCAGCCAAGATCGGGGCGGCTCCTACAATGAGCAGTTCTTC. As protein: CASSQDRGGSYNEQFF.

The genes are TRBV7-3 and TRBJ1-1; D is uncertain. There are 15 residues in the CDR3. Trimming left V 5 bases short and J 2 bases short, with 15 bases between. Germline-derived CDR1 and CDR2 are SGHTA and FQGTGA. The CDR3 is CASSRSAIPNTEAFF. The CDR3 bases are TGTGCCAGCAGCCGATCAGCCATTCCTAACACTGAAGCTTTCTTT.

CDR3 residues: CASSYSRNGLAGMKTQYF. The CDR3 DNA follows: TGTGCCAGCAGTTACTCGAGGAACGGACTAGCGGGAATGAAGACCCAGTACTTC. The rearrangement links TRBV6-5 to TRBJ2-5, with 12 bases that match TRBD2. CDR3 length: 18 residues. Germline assignment: CDR1 MNHEY and CDR2 SVGAGI. Losses at the gene ends were 0 bases for V and 6 bases for J; bases not matched to a gene: 11.

This clonotype was found a few times. The chain uses TRBV4-1 and TRBJ2-1, with D possibly matching TRBD2 (5 bases). Trimming removed 1 base at V and 5 bases at J, with 9 bases between. This CDR3 is 14 amino acids long. Germline V gene data show CDR1 as MGHRA and CDR2 as YSYEKL. CDR3 sequence reads: CASSQGELHNEQFF. CDR3 nucleotide sequence: TGCGCCAGCAGCCAAGGGGAGCTCCACAATGAGCAGTTCTTC.

This clonotype was found a few times. The J gene is TRBJ2-2, the V gene TRBV29-1; either TRBD1 or TRBD2 may fit D (6 bases each). CDR1 SQVTM and CDR2 ANQGSEA come from the germline V gene. The germline V and J ends were trimmed by 7 bases and 4 bases, with 16 bases remaining between them. CDR3 length: 14 residues. CDR3 loop: CSADARGGTGELFF. The CDR3 region has the DNA TGCAGCGCGGACGCCAGGGGAGGCACCGGGGAGCTGTTTTTT.

The gene calls are TRBV4-3 and TRBJ2-5; 8 bases match TRBD1. Trimming cost V 8 bases and J 1 base; bases outside gene matches: 12. This CDR3 is built from 16 residues. Per the germline V gene, CDR1 is LGHNA and CDR2 is YSLEER. CDR3 sequence reads: CASRPDRGSPQETQYF. CDR3 sequence (DNA): TGCGCCAGCCGCCCAGACAGGGGTAGCCCCCAAGAGACCCAGTACTTC.

The chain is built from TRBV5-1 and TRBJ2-5, with 10 bases identical to TRBD1. The CDR3 length is 14 residues. The J segment lost 3 bases and the V segment lost 4 bases, leaving 3 bases of the junction unmatched. Germline CDR1 is SGHRS and CDR2 is YFSETQ. In DNA, the CDR3 is TGCGCCAGCAGCCAGGGGACAGGGGAAGAGACCCAGTACTTC. Translating it yields CASSQGTGEETQYF.

This clonotype was counted at least ten times. The DNA of the CDR3 is TGTGCCAGCAGTTCTGGACTAGCCTTGGGGGAGACCCAGTACTTC. It specifies CASSSGLALGETQYF. V and J are TRBV9 and TRBJ2-5; 8 bases match TRBD2. The CDR3 spans 15 residues. From germline, CDR1 is SGDLS and CDR2 YYNGEE. J gave up 5 bases and V 5 bases, and 11 bases lay outside the gene matches.

This clonotype was found many times. The chain joins TRBV15 to TRBJ2-4, with 8 bases lining up with TRBD2. Trimming at V came to 7 bases and at J to 0 bases, leaving 11 bases not matched to a gene. CDR3 length equals 17 residues. Germline assignment: CDR1 LNHNV and CDR2 YYDKDF (reference sequence). CDR3: CATTRERGKGAKNIQYF. DNA of the CDR3: TGTGCCACCACCCGAGAGCGGGGGAAGGGAGCCAAAAACATTCAGTACTTC.